One and the same sample provided the 25 T cell receptor beta chains below, sequenced in a study of T-cell reconstitution after alpha-beta-depleted transplantation in children. This sample's TCRbeta library carried unique molecular identifier barcodes. TCRdb re-called the PCR reads with MiXCR, one entry per CDR3 protein. The repertoire holds 250,000 to 400,000 distinct CDR3 sequences, with 23% as singletons. The source material was PBMCs, mostly from graft donor cells, sampled 180 days after TCRalphabeta/CD19-depleted stem cell transplant. The receptors shown here come from a male patient between 10 and 17 years old who had a stem cell transplant for acute lymphoblastic leukemia, so the T cells may come from the graft donor.

This chain uses TRBV20-1 with TRBJ2-7, with 7 bases identical to TRBD2. The V and J ends lost 6 bases and 2 bases, in that order; junction bases with no gene match: 4. The V gene's germline CDR1 is DFQATT and CDR2 SNEGSKA (reference sequence). The length of the CDR3 is 12 residues. The CDR3 sequence: CSAGTTTYEQYF. CDR3 bases: TGCAGTGCCGGGACTACTACCTACGAGCAGTACTTC.

The chain recombines TRBV9 with TRBJ2-5; TRBD1 aligns across 9 bases. Germline V gene data show CDR1 as SGDLS and CDR2 as YYNGEE. J lost 3 bases, V lost 0 bases, and 6 bases had no gene match. The CDR3 runs 16 residues. The CDR3 is CASSVGTGGWEETQYF. The CDR3 nucleotides read TGTGCCAGCAGCGTAGGAACAGGGGGCTGGGAAGAGACCCAGTACTTC.

The DNA for the CDR3 is TGTGCCATCAGTGCCGTAGCGGGAGCTGCCTACAATGAGCAGTTCTTC. Protein sequence: CAISAVAGAAYNEQFF. The genes are TRBV10-3 and TRBJ2-1; TRBD2 aligns across 9 bases. With 4 bases clipped from V and 2 bases from J, the junction kept 6 bases outside the gene matches. The CDR3 is made up of 16 amino acids. Germline CDR1 reads ENHRY; CDR2 reads SYGVKD.

The table lists this clonotype with many counts. The V and J genes are TRBV5-5 and TRBJ1-1, with D uncertain. Germline V CDR1 and CDR2: SGHKS, YYEKEE (reference sequence). The CDR3 loop spans 14 amino acids. Between the trimmed V and J ends, which lost 2 bases and 0 bases, there was a span of 8 bases. CDR3 in amino acids: CASSLGNMNTEAFF. DNA of the CDR3: TGTGCCAGCAGCTTAGGCAACATGAACACTGAAGCTTTCTTT.

This clonotype was counted between two and nine times. This rearrangement joins TRBV30 to TRBJ2-1; TRBD2 might be the D (5 bases). Germline V gene lookup returns CDR1 GTSNPN and CDR2 SVGIG (reference sequence). The CDR3 length is 13 residues. V lost 0 bases and J lost 7, with 10 bases in between. The CDR3 spells CAWSVFGGNEQFF. The CDR3 nucleotides are TGTGCCTGGAGTGTATTTGGCGGGAATGAGCAGTTCTTC.

This clonotype was detected only a few times. V is TRBV5-1 and J is TRBJ2-1; 11 bases line up with TRBD2. The CDR3 has 17 amino acids. The junction had 20 bases not matched to a gene; V was cut back by 6 bases and J by 12 bases. From germline, CDR1 is SGHRS and CDR2 YFSETQ. The DNA for the CDR3 is TGCGCCAGCACTCCCGGCGTGACTAGCGGGGCCCGAGGGGGGCAGTTCTTC. It codes for CASTPGVTSGARGGQFF.

Concerning this clonotype itself: At one of its ends the junction is not consistent with the germline gene, which may arise from a read error. The chain carries TRBV10-1 and TRBJ2-4, with 9 positions matching TRBD1. This CDR3 comprises 16 residues. CDR1 is WNHNN and CDR2 is SYGVQD in the germline V gene (reference sequence). CDR3 loop: CASSEARGQGVNVQYF. The CDR3 DNA reads TGCGCCAGCAGTGAGGCAAGGGGACAGGGAGTAAACGTTCAGTACTTC.

The chain uses TRBV5-1 and TRBJ2-7; either TRBD1 or TRBD2 may supply D (5 bases each). V lost 4 bases to trimming and J lost 1 base, with 21 bases between them. The CDR3 is made up of 17 amino acids. The germline CDR1 and CDR2 sequences are SGHRS and YFSETQ. The CDR3 DNA sequence: TGCGCCAGCAGCAATCAGATCGTCTGGGACCCATCCTACGAGCAGTACTTC. Its protein is CASSNQIVWDPSYEQYF. The full variable domain, with the rest looked up from reference TRBV5-1 and TRBJ2-7, is KAGVTQTPRYLIKTRGQQVTLSCSPISGHRSVSWYQQTPGQGLQFLFEYFSETQRNKGNFPGRFSGRQFSNSRSEMNVSTLELGDSALYLCASSNQIVWDPSYEQYFGPGTRLTVT.

The rearrangement joins TRBV10-3 to TRBJ2-1; D possibly corresponds to TRBD2 (5 bases). From germline, CDR1 is ENHRY and CDR2 SYGVKD. The CDR3 length is 17 residues. The V end lost 0 bases, the J end lost 2 bases, and 14 bases lay between the germline ends. CDR3 nucleotides: TGTGCCATCAGTGAGTCCGAGGGCCCACTCCCCTACAATGAGCAGTTCTTC. It yields the protein CAISESEGPLPYNEQFF.

V usage is TRBV4-1 and J usage is TRBJ2-7; D is undetermined. The V gene's germline CDR1 is MGHRA and CDR2 YSYEKL. The CDR3 length is 13 residues. The V gene lost 4 bases and the J gene lost 6 bases, with 13 bases spanning the gap. The CDR3 spells CASSPDGPREQYF. CDR3 DNA sequence: TGCGCCAGCAGCCCGGACGGTCCGCGCGAGCAGTACTTC.

This clonotype was observed a single time. This chain links TRBV11-1 with TRBJ2-1, with 13 bases identical to TRBD2. V shed 4 bases and J 3 bases; nucleotides not matched to a gene: 18. The CDR3 loop spans 21 amino acids. Per germline, CDR1 SGHAT and CDR2 FQDESV (reference sequence). The CDR3 DNA reads TGTGCCAGCAGCTCCGAGCGCGGGACTAGCGGGGACTGGATCCTCTACAATGAGCAGTTCTTC. The encoded protein is CASSSERGTSGDWILYNEQFF.

CDR3 loop: CSARDPFYTANTEAFF. In DNA, the CDR3 is TGCAGTGCTAGAGATCCCTTCTACACAGCGAACACTGAAGCTTTCTTT. This chain links TRBV20-1 with TRBJ1-1; D is unclear. Germline-derived CDR1 and CDR2 are DFQATT and SNEGSKA (reference sequence). Trimming shortened V by 0 bases and J by 1 base, and 15 bases separated the two germline ends. The CDR3 has 16 residues.

The chain couples TRBV6-5 to TRBJ2-7; 8 bases line up with TRBD1. J was trimmed by 4 bases and V by 2 bases; bases with no gene match: 4. CDR3 length: 14 amino acids. Per germline, CDR1 MNHEY and CDR2 SVGAGI. The CDR3 sequence is CASSYGQGAYEQYF. In DNA, the CDR3 is TGTGCCAGCAGTTACGGTCAGGGGGCATACGAGCAGTACTTC.

This clonotype came up a few times. The V call is TRBV11-1, the J call TRBJ1-2; no clear D. The germline V gene has CDR1 SGHAT and CDR2 FQDESV (reference sequence). With 3 bases removed from V and 4 bases from J, the gap between germline ends came to 9 bases. The CDR3 runs to 13 residues. In nucleotides, the CDR3 is TGTGCCAGCAGCTTGGGGTCCACCTATGGCTACACCTTC. Translating gives CASSLGSTYGYTF.

The V and J genes are TRBV2 and TRBJ2-5; either TRBD1 or TRBD2 may fit D (5 bases each). The CDR3 covers 15 residues. Trimming shortened V by 2 bases and J by 5 bases, and 15 bases separated the two germline ends. In germline, CDR1 is SNHLY, CDR2 FYNNEI. CDR3 bases: TGTGCCAGCAGTGAAATAAGGGGAGTCGGGGAGACCCAGTACTTC. Protein sequence: CASSEIRGVGETQYF.

V usage is TRBV3-1 and J usage is TRBJ2-1; the D gene is possibly TRBD2 (5 bases). Trimming left V 8 bases short and J 3 bases short, with 11 bases between. The CDR3 runs to 13 residues. Germline loops: CDR1 LGHDT, CDR2 YNNKEL (reference sequence). CDR3 loop: CASGRGFYNEQFF. The CDR3, as DNA: TGTGCCAGCGGCCGGGGTTTCTACAATGAGCAGTTCTTC.

The J gene is TRBJ2-7, the V gene TRBV3-1, with 11 bases that match TRBD2. The length of the CDR3 is 15 residues. The ends lost 4 bases at V and 1 base at J; junction bases unmatched: 3. Germline CDR1 and CDR2: LGHDT and YNNKEL (reference sequence). CDR3 residues: CASSLLAGVSYEQYF. The CDR3 DNA is TGTGCCAGCAGCCTACTAGCGGGAGTTTCCTACGAGCAGTACTTC.

This clonotype was recorded a few times. The V gene is TRBV5-1, the J gene TRBJ2-7; 12 bases match TRBD2. This CDR3 contains 20 residues. The germline V gene encodes CDR1 SGHRS and CDR2 YFSETQ. V lost 4 bases and J lost 2; bases outside the gene matches: 19. CDR3 loop: CASSLPTGTSGPKGTYEQYF. Here the CDR3 DNA reads TGCGCCAGCAGCCTCCCTACCGGGACTAGCGGGCCCAAAGGAACCTACGAGCAGTACTTC.

The chain couples TRBV4-1 to TRBJ1-4; D is undetermined. The V gene's germline CDR1 is MGHRA and CDR2 YSYEKL. The CDR3 has 12 amino acids. Trimming took 4 bases from V and 5 from J, leaving 5 bases between them. The CDR3, as DNA: TGCGCCAGCAGCCGGGTCAATGAAAAACTGTTTTTT. This encodes CASSRVNEKLFF.

This chain joins TRBV11-1 and TRBJ2-4, with TRBD1 matching 10 bases. This CDR3 spans 20 amino acids. Germline lookup yields CDR1 SGHAT and CDR2 FQDESV (reference sequence). Germline trimming cut 5 bases from V and 0 bases from J; bases unmatched to any gene: 16. Written as DNA, the CDR3 is TGTGCCAGCAGCCCAATAGCGTTCGGGACAGGGGCGCTAGCCAAAAACATTCAGTACTTC. Amino acids: CASSPIAFGTGALAKNIQYF. Full variable domain (remainder filled in from reference TRBV11-1 and TRBJ2-4): EAEVAQSPRYKITEKSQAVAFWCDPISGHATLYWYRQILGQGPELLVQFQDESVVDDSQLPKDRFSAERLKGVDSTLKIQPAELGDSAMYLCASSPIAFGTGALAKNIQYFGAGTRLSVL.

In this sample, this clonotype turned up a few times. The chain joins TRBV9 to TRBJ2-2; D assignment may be TRBD1 or TRBD2 (5 bases each). The CDR3 covers 19 residues. CDR1 and CDR2 from the germline V gene are SGDLS and YYNGEE. Between the trimmed V and J ends, which lost 0 bases and 2 bases, there was a span of 20 bases. The CDR3 reads CASSVVGDDSRLNTGELFF. The CDR3 nucleotides read TGTGCCAGCAGCGTAGTGGGGGATGACAGTCGTTTAAACACCGGGGAGCTGTTTTTT.

This clonotype was counted between two and nine times. One end of the junction fails to match germline, which may point to a read error. V gene TRBV6-1 combines with J gene TRBJ2-3; possibly TRBD2 for D (8 bases). CDR1 is MNHNS and CDR2 is SASEGT in the germline V gene. The CDR3 runs 15 residues. CDR3 DNA sequence: TGTGCCAGCAGAGGGGGCAGCGGGAGCAAAGATACGCAGTATTTT. Translated, it gives CASRGGSGSKDTQYF.

This clonotype came up a few times. The J gene is TRBJ1-1, the V gene TRBV5-1; TRBD1 is a possible D gene (6 bases). The germline V and J ends were trimmed by 0 bases and 2 bases, with 11 bases remaining between them. The germline gives CDR1 SGHRS, CDR2 YFSETQ. The CDR3 extends over 15 amino acids. The CDR3 nucleotides read TGCGCCAGCAGCTTGGGGGGGGCCGTAAACACTGAAGCTTTCTTT. Translation gives CASSLGGAVNTEAFF.

V is TRBV19 and J is TRBJ1-4; unclear D gene. Trimming cost V 1 base and J 3 bases, with 15 bases left between them. The CDR3 contains 17 residues. Germline V lookup: CDR1 LNHDA, CDR2 SQIVND (reference sequence). The CDR3 DNA reads as TGTGCCAGTAGTATAGGCGGCGGGCTTCTCTCTAATGAAAAACTGTTTTTT. Its translation: CASSIGGGLLSNEKLFF.

This clonotype was seen a few times. The rearrangement links TRBV13 to TRBJ2-1, with TRBD2 as a possible D gene (5 bases). The CDR3 totals 15 residues. CDR1 is PRHDT, CDR2 FYEKMQ, per germline (reference sequence). Trimming stripped 2 bases from V and 0 bases from J, with 8 bases between. CDR3: CASSLRLTSYNEQFF. Written as DNA, the CDR3 is TGTGCCAGCAGCTTAAGACTAACCTCCTACAATGAGCAGTTCTTC.